This note documents a single T cell receptor (beta chain) sequence. Its antigen target is currently unknown. Base qualities were left out, and no much larger clone turns up one base away. The sample is drawn from a study of blood T cells in healthy people across ages (dated by TCRdb to about 2015). Regarding the study in general: Template switching captured roughly one uniquely barcoded TCR beta cDNA molecule per two T cells in model experiments. Age-related changes in TCR beta repertoire diversity were measured in the study by deep sequencing normalized with unique cDNA molecular identifiers. The donors were split into four age groups: young (average around 17 years), middle-aged (roughly 42), aged (around 67) and long-lived (about 74). To avoid experimental bias, donors of different ages were spread randomly across the sequencing lanes. For two donors (one aged 18 to 30 and one aged 80 or older), the study analyzed two additional independent replicas of 1 million unique cDNA reads from the same blood draw. The study at large found these results: There was a strong correlation between observed TCR beta diversity and the percentage of naive T cells measured by flow cytometry. As age increased, observed TCR beta diversity per million T cells dropped in a roughly linear way, and a significant reduction was already evident by age around 41. Because the CMV infection status of the donors was unknown, age-related changes in expanded clonotypes may potentially have been confounded. Since profiling was done on bulk unsorted PBMCs, naive and antigen-experienced compartments could not be conclusively compared. Estimates of total diversity based on one million sequenced T cells were considered lower bounds and underestimates. Compared with the aged group, the long-lived group had more naive CD4+ T cells, fewer expanded clones and increased TCR diversity, suggesting age selection.

Library generation was performed with 5' RACE. These reads were obtained on an Illumina HiSeq 2500. A second PCR of about 6 to 12 cycles was run with a J-beta primer mix and a sample-barcoded 5' primer. A template-switch 5' adaptor carrying 12 random nucleotides introduced a unique molecular identifier onto each TCR beta cDNA molecule. Each sample yielded at least 2.5 million CDR3-containing paired-end reads. The Mint cDNA synthesis kit, primed by a TRBC-specific oligonucleotide, was used to synthesize first-strand cDNA from all RNA. Following uracil-DNA glycosylase treatment, a first 18-cycle PCR with universal primers M1SS and BC2_uni_R was performed on all cDNA. Per the authors' processing: Each sample was normalized by randomly selecting 1 million high-quality reads, each carrying a distinct molecular identifier. Instead of being binned into consensus sequences, reads with shared molecular identifiers were discarded. MiTCR, set to a Q25 quality threshold and the strictest error-elimination algorithm, was used for CDR3 identification, clonotype clustering and error correction. A nonparametric unseen species model with Euler transformation was used to estimate lower-bound total TCR beta diversity. TCRdb reprocessing: public reads trimmed at Q25 with fastp, clones called with MiXCR, in-frame beta chains kept. Each CDR3 protein appears once, grouped with its most common genes and DNA. The V and J calls, along with clone size, are taken from TCRdb and not from the paper's own processing. The sample table contains some 640,000 distinct CDR3 sequences; only one count was recorded for about 30% of them. Roughly 14% of the sample belongs to the ten largest clones.

The CDR3 starts with the cysteine, ends with the phenylalanine, and has 14 residues. The entry retains the CDR3 DNA only, 42 bases that are in frame from base 1. Trimming leaves V shorter by 1 base and J shorter by 11 bases, with the junction holding 8 bases beyond the gene matches. CDR1 and CDR2 are drawn from the germline V gene (reference sequence): LNHNV, YYDKDF. The donors were under 40 Caucasian individuals from Russia, aged roughly 6 to 100 years, who were systemically healthy. Around 10 milliliters of peripheral blood were collected from each donor into EDTA-treated Vacutainer tubes. Ficoll-Paque density-gradient centrifugation was used to isolate PBMCs, with at least 6.5 million obtained per sample. Total RNA was extracted from PBMCs with Trizol reagent, with at least 6 micrograms obtained per sample. Naive CD45RAhigh/CD27high T cell percentages were measured by flow cytometry on a PBMC aliquot from every donor.

The sequence derives from an elderly woman in good health. Source material: blood. The chain couples TRBV15 to TRBJ1-1, and 9 bases in between align with TRBD1. The DNA reads TGTGCCACCAGCAGAGGATCACAGGGGGCATGGGCTTTCTTT. Protein translation: CATSRGSQGAWAFF.